The next 3 T cell receptor beta chains were all read from a single sample in a study of T cell responses to AZD1222 COVID-19 vaccine. Clones were sequenced by immunoSEQ multiplex PCR, and TCRdb holds only the in-frame ones, with some missing. The sample has roughly 190,000 clones; roughly 92% are singletons. The starting material was peripheral blood, obtained on day 0 of AZD1222 vaccination. All receptors come from an adult in good health.

The rearrangement uses TRBV2 and TRBJ1-5, with D maybe TRBD1 (5 bases). The length of the CDR3 is 14 residues. Trimming cost V 4 bases and J 7 bases, with 14 bases left between them. CDR1 is SNHLY, CDR2 FYNNEI, per germline. For the CDR3, the DNA is TGTGCCAGCAGTGCCCGGGGGAGGGTCCAGCCCCAGCATTTT. Its protein is CASSARGRVQPQHF. The full variable domain, its missing parts supplied by reference TRBV2 and TRBJ1-5, is EPEVTQTPSHQVTQMGQEVILRCVPISNHLYFYWYRQILGQKVEFLVSFYNNEISEKSEIFDDQFSVERPDGSNFTLKIRSTKLEDSAMYFCASSARGRVQPQHFGDGTRLSIL.

J is TRBJ1-5 and V is TRBV2; D gene unclear. This CDR3 is built from 13 residues. V was pared by 7 bases and J by 4 bases, with 11 bases between. Germline values: CDR1 SNHLY, CDR2 FYNNEI. The CDR3 here is CASNMGSNQPQHF. In nucleotides, the CDR3 is TGTGCCAGCAACATGGGCTCAAATCAGCCCCAGCATTTT.

The chain uses TRBV3-1 (or the pseudogene TRBV3-2) and TRBJ2-3; D is ambiguous. Germline CDR1 is LGHDT and CDR2 is YNNKEL (reference sequence). Trimming shortened V by 4 bases and J by 2 bases, and 4 bases separated the two germline ends. This CDR3 is 12 amino acids long. In nucleotides, the CDR3 is TGTGCCAGCAGCCCGAACACAGATACGCAGTATTTT. Its protein is CASSPNTDTQYF.